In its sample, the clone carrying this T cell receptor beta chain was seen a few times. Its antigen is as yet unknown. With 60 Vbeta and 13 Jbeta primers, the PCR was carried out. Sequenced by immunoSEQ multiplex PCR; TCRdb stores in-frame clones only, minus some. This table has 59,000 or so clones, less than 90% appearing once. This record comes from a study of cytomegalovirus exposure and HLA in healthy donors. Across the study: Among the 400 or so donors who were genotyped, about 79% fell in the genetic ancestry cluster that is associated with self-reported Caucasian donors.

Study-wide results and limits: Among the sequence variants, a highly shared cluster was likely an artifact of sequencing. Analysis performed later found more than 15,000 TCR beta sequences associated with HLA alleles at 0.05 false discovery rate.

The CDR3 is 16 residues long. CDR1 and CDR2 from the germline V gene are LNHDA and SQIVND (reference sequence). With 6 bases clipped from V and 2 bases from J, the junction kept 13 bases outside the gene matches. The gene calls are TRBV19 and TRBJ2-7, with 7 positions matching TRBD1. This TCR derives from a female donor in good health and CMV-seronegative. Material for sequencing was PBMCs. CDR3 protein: CASSSWLGTAAYEQYF. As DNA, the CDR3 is TGTGCCAGTAGCTCGTGGCTAGGGACAGCGGCCTACGAGCAGTACTTC.